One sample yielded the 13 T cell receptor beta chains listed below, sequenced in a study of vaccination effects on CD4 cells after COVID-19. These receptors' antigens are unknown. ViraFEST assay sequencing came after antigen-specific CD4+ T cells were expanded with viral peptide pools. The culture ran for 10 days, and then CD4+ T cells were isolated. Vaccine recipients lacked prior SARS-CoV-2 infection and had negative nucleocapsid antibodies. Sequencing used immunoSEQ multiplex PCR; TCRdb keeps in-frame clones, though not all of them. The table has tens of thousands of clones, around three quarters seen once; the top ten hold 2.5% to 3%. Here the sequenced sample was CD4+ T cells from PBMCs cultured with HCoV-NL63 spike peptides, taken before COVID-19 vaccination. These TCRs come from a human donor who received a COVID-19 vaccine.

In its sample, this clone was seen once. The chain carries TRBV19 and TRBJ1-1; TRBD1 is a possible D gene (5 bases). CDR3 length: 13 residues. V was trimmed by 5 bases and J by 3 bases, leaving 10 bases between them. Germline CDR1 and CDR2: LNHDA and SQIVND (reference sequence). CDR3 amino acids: CASSLDSHTEAFF. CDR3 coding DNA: TGTGCCAGTAGTCTTGACAGTCACACTGAAGCTTTCTTT.

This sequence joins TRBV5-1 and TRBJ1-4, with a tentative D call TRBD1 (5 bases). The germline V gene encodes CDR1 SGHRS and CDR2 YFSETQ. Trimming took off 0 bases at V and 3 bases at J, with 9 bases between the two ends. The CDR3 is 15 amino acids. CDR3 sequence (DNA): TGCGCCAGCAGCTTGGAGCAGGGCTCTAATGAAAAACTGTTTTTT. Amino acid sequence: CASSLEQGSNEKLFF.

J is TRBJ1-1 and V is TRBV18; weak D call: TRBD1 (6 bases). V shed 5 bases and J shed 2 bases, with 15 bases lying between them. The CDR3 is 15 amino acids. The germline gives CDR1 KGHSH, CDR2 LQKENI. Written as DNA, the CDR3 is TGTGCCAGCTCATTAACAGGGAGTGTTAACACTGAAGCTTTCTTT. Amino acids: CASSLTGSVNTEAFF.

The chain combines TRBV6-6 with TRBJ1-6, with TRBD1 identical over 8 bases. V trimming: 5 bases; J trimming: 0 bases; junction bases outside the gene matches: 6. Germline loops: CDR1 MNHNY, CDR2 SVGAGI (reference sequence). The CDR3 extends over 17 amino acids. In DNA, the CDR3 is TGTGCCAGCAGTCCACGGACAGGGAGCTCCTATAATTCACCCCTCCACTTT. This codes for CASSPRTGSSYNSPLHF.

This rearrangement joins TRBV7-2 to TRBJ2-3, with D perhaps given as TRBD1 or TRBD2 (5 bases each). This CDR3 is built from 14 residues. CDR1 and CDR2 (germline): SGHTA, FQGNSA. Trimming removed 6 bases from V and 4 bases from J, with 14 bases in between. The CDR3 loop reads CASRYGTAADTQYF. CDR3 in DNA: TGTGCCAGCAGGTATGGGACCGCTGCAGATACGCAGTATTTT.

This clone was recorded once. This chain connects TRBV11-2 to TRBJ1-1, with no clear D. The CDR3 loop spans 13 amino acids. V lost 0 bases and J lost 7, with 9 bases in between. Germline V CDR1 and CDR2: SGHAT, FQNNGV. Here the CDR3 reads CASSLDLAFEAFF. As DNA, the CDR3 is TGTGCCAGCAGCTTAGATCTTGCATTTGAAGCTTTCTTT.

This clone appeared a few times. CDR3 in amino acids: CASSSLQASRDTQYF. In nucleotides, the CDR3 is TGCGCCAGCAGCTCTCTACAGGCCAGCCGAGATACGCAGTATTTT. The chain has TRBV5-1 and TRBJ2-3, with D tentatively TRBD1 (5 bases). This CDR3 has 15 residues. Germline V gene data show CDR1 as SGHRS and CDR2 as YFSETQ. V gave up 3 bases and J gave up 5 bases, with 16 bases separating them.

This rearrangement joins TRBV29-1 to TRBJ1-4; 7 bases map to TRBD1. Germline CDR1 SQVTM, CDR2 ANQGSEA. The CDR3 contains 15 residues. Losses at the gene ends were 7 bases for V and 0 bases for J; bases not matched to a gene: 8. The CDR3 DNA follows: TGCAGCGCCGGCAAACAGGGGACAACTAATGAAAAACTGTTTTTT. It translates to CSAGKQGTTNEKLFF.

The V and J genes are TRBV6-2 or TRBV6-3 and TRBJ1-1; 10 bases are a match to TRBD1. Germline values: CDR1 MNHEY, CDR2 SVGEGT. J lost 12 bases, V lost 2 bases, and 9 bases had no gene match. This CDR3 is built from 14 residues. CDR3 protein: CASSYPMTGGRSFF. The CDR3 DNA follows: TGTGCCAGCAGTTACCCTATGACAGGGGGCCGGTCTTTCTTT.

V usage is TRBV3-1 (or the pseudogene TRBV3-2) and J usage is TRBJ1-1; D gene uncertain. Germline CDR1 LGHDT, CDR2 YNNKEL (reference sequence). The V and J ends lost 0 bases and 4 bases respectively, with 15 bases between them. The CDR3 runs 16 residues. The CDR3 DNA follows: TGTGCCAGCAGCCAAGAACGGGGTTACTGGGGCACTGAAGCTTTCTTT. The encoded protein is CASSQERGYWGTEAFF.

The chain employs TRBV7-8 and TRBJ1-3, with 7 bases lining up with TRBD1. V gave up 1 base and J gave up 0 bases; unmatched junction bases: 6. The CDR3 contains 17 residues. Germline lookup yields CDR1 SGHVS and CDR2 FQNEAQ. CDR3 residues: CASSLDPRGASGNTIYF. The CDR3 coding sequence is TGTGCCAGCAGCTTAGACCCCAGGGGGGCCTCTGGAAACACCATATATTTT.

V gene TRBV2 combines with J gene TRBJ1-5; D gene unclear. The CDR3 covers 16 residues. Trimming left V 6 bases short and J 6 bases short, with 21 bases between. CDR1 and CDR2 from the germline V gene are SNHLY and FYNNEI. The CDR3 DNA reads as TGTGCCAGCAGAGGGAACATCGCGGTGTCGGGTCAGCCCCAGCATTTT. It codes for CASRGNIAVSGQPQHF.

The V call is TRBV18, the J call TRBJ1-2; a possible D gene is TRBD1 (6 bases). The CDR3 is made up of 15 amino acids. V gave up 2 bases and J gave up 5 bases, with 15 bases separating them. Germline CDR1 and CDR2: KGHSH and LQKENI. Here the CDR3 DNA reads TGTGCCAGCTCACCAGGGGGTGCAGGGGATTATGGCTACACCTTC. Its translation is CASSPGGAGDYGYTF.